This is a list of T cell receptor beta chains from one sample in a study of Graves' ophthalmopathy and Graves' hyperthyroidism. TCRdb used MiXCR to reprocess the multiplex PCR reads, holding one entry per CDR3 protein. The table records about 740,000 distinct CDR3 sequences, 35% to 50% of them present only once. Sequencing was performed on peripheral blood. Receptor source: an adult man with Graves' ophthalmopathy. Each CDR3 is given with its conserved first and last residue. The order of the fields is V gene, CDR3 protein.

>TRBV14
CASSQVRPGEQYF
>TRBV5-1
CASHSGWNTGELFF
>TRBV7-9
CASSLAGHNGELFF
>TRBV5-8
CASSLAWGMSTEAFF
>TRBV10-3
CASSEVPVAGNTIYF
>TRBV10-3
CAISESGVTQYF
>TRBV4-3
CASSQGGSQETQYF
>TRBV25-1
CASSEVWAPTTDTQYF
>TRBV12-5
CASGLVLPGSRGYTF
>TRBV25-1
CASSLSGEKLFF
>TRBV2
CASSYGFRGRNQPQHF
>TRBV10-3
CAISVGAGKLFF
>TRBV10-3
CATQSISSYEQYF
>TRBV2
CASSLQARGLKYF
>TRBV9
CASSVPGQSPYEQYF
>TRBV20-1
CSATLSANTGELFF
>TRBV7-9
CASSLEAYEQYF
>TRBV7-2
CASSLVGGGAMNTEAFF
>TRBV4-3
CASSPVAGDYEQYF
>TRBV7-6
CASSRDRAEQYF
>TRBV11-2
CASSRRLAGGGLTGELFF
>TRBV7-9
CASSLTGLAGELFF
>TRBV7-8
CASSLAGLRSGANVLTF
>TRBV25-1
CASISESGQETQYF